These 21 T cell receptor beta chains share one sample of origin, sequenced in a study of T cell repertoires in cytomegalovirus infection. Each CDR3 protein gets one entry after TCRdb re-called the reads with MiXCR. The profile shows about 770,000 distinct CDR3 sequences, about 27% of them singletons. The antigens these receptors bind are not known. The sample in question was cultured CD8+ T cells from PBMCs, obtained from culture after CMV antigen stimulation. Source of these receptors: a human donor in good health (CMV status not recorded). Some clones in this sample may be carry-over from other donors' samples.

The chain combines TRBV4-1 with TRBJ2-3; D tentatively reads TRBD1 or TRBD2 (5 bases each). Looked up from germline, CDR1 is MGHRA and CDR2 is YSYEKL. There are 16 residues in the CDR3. The V end lost 1 base, the J end lost 4 bases, and 15 bases lay between the germline ends. The CDR3 DNA reads TGCGCCAGCAGCCAAGTAACAGGAGGTATCTCAGATACGCAGTATTTT. It yields the protein CASSQVTGGISDTQYF.

This clonotype was detected only a few times. This chain uses TRBV5-1 with TRBJ2-7, with TRBD2 as a possible D gene (5 bases). V shed 1 base and J shed 2 bases, with 13 bases lying between them. The germline gives CDR1 SGHRS, CDR2 YFSETQ. The CDR3 is made up of 15 amino acids. The CDR3 nucleotides are TGCGCCAGCAGCTTGCGCGGACTGCCGACCTACGAGCAGTACTTC. This gives the protein CASSLRGLPTYEQYF.

This chain uses TRBV27 with TRBJ2-7; D is uncertain. Germline-derived CDR1 and CDR2 are MNHEY and SMNVEV (reference sequence). CDR3 size: 16 residues. Trimming took off 2 bases at V and 2 bases at J, with 16 bases between the two ends. The CDR3 nucleotides are TGTGCCAGCAGTTTAGGGGTTACGACCGGCGCCTACGAGCAGTACTTC. Translating gives CASSLGVTTGAYEQYF.

This clonotype was seen a few times. The rearrangement joins TRBV6-1 to TRBJ2-2; D call uncertain. Germline CDR1 MNHNS, CDR2 SASEGT. CDR3 length equals 15 residues. Trimming cost V 4 bases and J 1 base, with 10 bases left between them. CDR3 sequence: CASSVRTGNTGELFF. CDR3 coding DNA: TGTGCCAGCAGTGTTCGGACGGGGAACACCGGGGAGCTGTTTTTT.

This clonotype appeared a few times. This sequence joins TRBV10-2 and TRBJ2-5, with 13 bases identical to TRBD2. The length of the CDR3 is 16 residues. Trimming at V came to 8 bases and at J to 5 bases, leaving 11 bases not matched to a gene. Germline CDR1 is WSHSY and CDR2 is SAAADI. Written as DNA, the CDR3 is TGCGCCAGCGGGGGAGGGACTAGCGGGGTCTGGGAGACCCAGTACTTC. Protein sequence: CASGGGTSGVWETQYF.

This chain's CDR3 is CASSFRGVSTDTQYF. Written as DNA, the CDR3 is TGTGCCAGCAGTTTTCGGGGCGTTAGCACAGATACGCAGTATTTT. The genes are TRBV27 and TRBJ2-3; D tentatively reads TRBD1 or TRBD2 (5 bases each). Germline values: CDR1 MNHEY, CDR2 SMNVEV (reference sequence). This CDR3 comprises 15 residues. V dropped 3 bases and J dropped 0 bases, with 10 bases sitting between them.

Only a few counts were recorded for this clonotype. The chain is built from TRBV4-1 and TRBJ1-4; D uncertain. The CDR3 loop spans 15 amino acids. Trimming cost V 2 bases and J 7 bases, with 14 bases left between them. Germline V CDR1 and CDR2: MGHRA, YSYEKL. CDR3 nucleotides: TGCGCCAGCAGCCAATTAGGACCTGACGGTGAAAAACTGTTTTTT. It codes for CASSQLGPDGEKLFF.

The rearrangement links TRBV29-1 to TRBJ2-7; a weak D match, TRBD2 (6 bases). The CDR3 covers 15 residues. Between the trimmed V and J ends, which lost 1 base and 4 bases, there was a span of 17 bases. Per germline, CDR1 SQVTM and CDR2 ANQGSEA. CDR3 DNA sequence: TGCAGCGTTGAAGTAAGGGAGGACTCAGGGTACGAGCAGTACTTC. Protein sequence: CSVEVREDSGYEQYF.

This clonotype turned up a few times. The chain couples TRBV19 to TRBJ2-3; no reliable D call. CDR3 length equals 14 residues. V lost 3 bases to trimming and J lost 6 bases, with 13 bases between them. The germline gives CDR1 LNHDA, CDR2 SQIVND (reference sequence). The CDR3 spells CASSIGYPSDTQYF. The CDR3 DNA follows: TGTGCCAGTAGTATCGGCTACCCCAGCGATACGCAGTATTTT. The entire variable domain, with the rest obtained from reference TRBV19 and TRBJ2-3, is as follows: DGGITQSPKYLFRKEGQNVTLSCEQNLNHDAMYWYRQDPGQGLRLIYYSQIVNDFQKGDIAEGYSVSREKKESFPLTVTSAQKNPTAFYLCASSIGYPSDTQYFGPGTRLTVL.

V gene TRBV10-3 combines with J gene TRBJ2-3; possibly TRBD1 for D (5 bases). V was cut by 5 bases and J by 2 bases, with 26 bases left in between. The CDR3 length is 19 residues. Germline loops: CDR1 ENHRY, CDR2 SYGVKD. For the CDR3, the DNA is TGTGCCATCAGTACACCGACAGCCCAATATGCGCAGCCCACAGATACGCAGTATTTT. Translated, it gives CAISTPTAQYAQPTDTQYF.

This clonotype was picked up many times. The chain has TRBV7-2 and TRBJ1-2; D gene uncertain. This CDR3 region has 15 residues. Germline loops: CDR1 SGHTA, CDR2 FQGNSA. The V end lost 4 bases, the J end lost 2 bases, and 14 bases lay between the germline ends. The CDR3 reads CASSSRARINYGYTF. In nucleotides, the CDR3 is TGTGCCAGCAGCTCCCGTGCCAGAATAAACTATGGCTACACCTTC.

J is TRBJ2-5 and V is TRBV5-1; D is unclear. With 4 bases removed from V and 4 bases from J, the gap between germline ends came to 20 bases. The germline V gene has CDR1 SGHRS and CDR2 YFSETQ. The CDR3 consists of 16 residues. CDR3 sequence: CASSHVRRHPSETQYF. CDR3 in DNA: TGCGCCAGCAGCCATGTACGGCGGCATCCCTCAGAGACCCAGTACTTC.

In this sample, this clonotype turned up many times. V is TRBV6-1 and J is TRBJ2-5; D unclear. Germline-derived CDR1 and CDR2 are MNHNS and SASEGT. The CDR3 sequence is 11 residues long. V lost 7 bases to trimming and J lost 5 bases, with 8 bases between them. In nucleotides, the CDR3 is TGTGCCAGCAATCGCCTTGAGACCCAGTACTTC. Translating gives CASNRLETQYF.

The rearrangement joins TRBV24-1 to TRBJ2-1, with 7 bases matching TRBD1. The CDR3 totals 16 residues. Unmatched junction bases numbered 4, after V lost 3 bases and J lost 0 bases. Germline lookup yields CDR1 KGHDR and CDR2 SFDVKD. This CDR3 reads CATSDRTGTSYNEQFF. In DNA, the CDR3 is TGTGCCACCAGTGATAGGACAGGAACCTCCTACAATGAGCAGTTCTTC.

The gene calls are TRBV27 and TRBJ2-1; D gene unclear. Trimming shortened V by 6 bases and J by 7 bases, and 13 bases separated the two germline ends. Germline V gene data show CDR1 as MNHEY and CDR2 as SMNVEV (reference sequence). The CDR3 has 13 amino acids. The CDR3 sequence is CASRPHTKNEQFF. The CDR3 DNA reads as TGTGCCAGCAGACCCCATACAAAAAATGAGCAGTTCTTC.

This clonotype was picked up a small number of times. DNA for the CDR3: TGTGCCAGCAGACCTAACCGGGACAGCCACAATCAGCCCCAGCATTTT. It codes for CASRPNRDSHNQPQHF. The V and J genes are TRBV28 and TRBJ1-5, with 7 nucleotides matching TRBD1. Trimming took 6 bases from V and 3 from J; bases not matched to a gene: 11. CDR1 and CDR2 (germline): MDHEN, SYDVKM. The CDR3 extends over 16 amino acids.

This chain links TRBV12-3 or TRBV12-4 with TRBJ1-3; D unresolved. V shed 6 bases and J shed 0 bases, with 9 bases lying between them. The CDR3 is 14 amino acids. The CDR3 DNA is TGTGCCAGCAGCCCTTCGGACTCTGGAAACACCATATATTTT. Amino acids: CASSPSDSGNTIYF.

This clonotype turned up a few times. V is TRBV5-6 and J is TRBJ1-2; no firm D call. This CDR3 is built from 11 residues. V was cut by 0 bases and J by 8 bases, with 5 bases left in between. Germline lookup yields CDR1 SGHDT and CDR2 YYEEEE. The CDR3 region has the DNA TGTGCCAGCAGCTTGGAAGACGGCTACACCTTC. Its translation is CASSLEDGYTF.

Comments on this clonotype: A read error may be the cause here, since a much bigger clone is one base away. This chain links TRBV7-6 with TRBJ1-4; no reliable D call. CDR3 size: 16 residues. Deletions cut 5 bases from V and 7 bases from J, with 20 bases between. Germline values: CDR1 SGHVS, CDR2 FNYEAQ. CDR3 nucleotide sequence: TGTGCCAGCAGCCCCCGGGATGGAGGCGGGTCTGAAAAACTGTTTTTT. Residues: CASSPRDGGGSEKLFF.

V and J are TRBV4-2 and TRBJ1-3; a weak D match, TRBD1 (6 bases). The CDR3 contains 15 residues. Trimming removed 4 bases at V and 5 bases at J, with 15 bases between. CDR1 is LGHNA and CDR2 is YNFKEQ in the germline V gene. Here the CDR3 DNA reads TGTGCCAGCAGCCTCCCCCCGACAGGTCGAAACACCATATATTTT. Protein product: CASSLPPTGRNTIYF.

This chain links TRBV4-2 with TRBJ1-2, with TRBD1 matching 8 bases. V lost 4 bases to trimming and J lost 5 bases; unmatched junction nucleotides: 12. This CDR3 region has 16 residues. The V gene's germline CDR1 is LGHNA and CDR2 YNFKEQ. In DNA, the CDR3 is TGTGCCAGCAGCCCCGACAGGGGTCCTACTTATTATGGCTACACCTTC. Protein product: CASSPDRGPTYYGYTF.